The clone carrying this TCR beta chain has a count of ten or more. As yet, its antigen is unknown. TCRdb reprocessed the 5' RACE reads with MiXCR, giving one entry per CDR3 protein. The sample contains around 240,000 distinct CDR3 sequences, roughly a tenth of which appear only once. There are 14 residues in the CDR3. CDR1 MDHEN and CDR2 SYDVKM come from the germline V gene. The V and J ends lost 1 base and 5 bases respectively, with 9 bases between them. This specimen belongs to a study of identical twins. The study, taken as a whole, reports: Models underestimated how often monozygotic twins shared out-of-frame TCR alpha. Low generation-probability sequences were in excess among twin-shared out-of-frame alpha sequences. In cord blood, abundant beta clonotypes had fewer insertions; memory showed no trend.

The chain carries TRBV28 and TRBJ2-1, with D unclear. This clonotype was sampled from a man aged 45-60 years in good health. The sequencing input was memory T cells sorted from blood. The chain's CDR3 is CASSLSEWDNEQFF. DNA for the CDR3: TGTGCCAGCAGTTTATCAGAGTGGGACAATGAGCAGTTCTTC.